This T cell receptor (beta chain) was captured in a study of breast tumors, draining lymph nodes, adjacent tissues. Study-wide findings and caveats: Tumor repertoires ranked between lymph nodes and nontumor tissue in diversity, with V and J gene preferences. Findings are consistent with lymph node origin and intratumoral expansion of most tumor T cells.

TCRdb used MiXCR to reprocess the multiplex PCR reads, holding one entry per CDR3 protein. Of approximately 250,000 distinct CDR3 sequences listed, 34% are singletons. Axillary draining lymph nodes of breast cancer patients supplied the node samples. This clonotype came up once. The target antigen is unknown. Germline CDR1 SEHNR, CDR2 FQNEAQ (reference sequence). The CDR3 has 12 residues. V lost 4 bases, J lost 9 bases, and 13 bases lay in between. This TCR came from a female donor with breast cancer. Some clones in this sample may be carry-over from other donors' samples. The sequencing sample was made of axillary lymph node tissue. The chain employs TRBV7-9 and TRBJ2-7, with D perhaps TRBD1 (5 bases). CDR3 DNA: TGTGCCAGCAGCTCCGACAGACCCATGCAGTACTTC. It encodes CASSSDRPMQYF. The full variable domain, rest sourced from reference TRBV7-9 and TRBJ2-7, is DTGVSQNPRHKITKRGQNVTFRCDPISEHNRLYWYRQTLGQGPEFLTYFQNEAQLEKSRLLSDRFSAERPKGSFSTLEIQRTEQGDSAMYLCASSSDRPMQYFGPGTRLTVT.